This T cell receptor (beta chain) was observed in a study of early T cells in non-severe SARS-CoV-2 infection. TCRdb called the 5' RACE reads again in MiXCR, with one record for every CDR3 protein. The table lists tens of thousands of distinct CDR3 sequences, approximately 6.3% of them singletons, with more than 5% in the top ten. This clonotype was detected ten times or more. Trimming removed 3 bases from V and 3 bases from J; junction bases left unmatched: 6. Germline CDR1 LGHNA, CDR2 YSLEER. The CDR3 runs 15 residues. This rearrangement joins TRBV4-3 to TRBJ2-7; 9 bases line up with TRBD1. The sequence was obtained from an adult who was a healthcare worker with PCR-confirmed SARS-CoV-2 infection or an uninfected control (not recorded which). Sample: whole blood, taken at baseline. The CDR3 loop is CASSHPGQGFYEQYF. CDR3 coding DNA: TGCGCCAGCAGCCACCCAGGACAGGGGTTCTACGAGCAGTACTTC.